The table lists the clone carrying this TCR beta chain with a few counts. This entry comes from a study of cytomegalovirus exposure and HLA in healthy donors. The PCR employed 60 Vbeta primers together with 13 Jbeta primers. Profiling relied on immunoSEQ multiplex PCR, and the TCRdb table lists in-frame clones only, not all of them. The repertoire holds 120,000 or so clones, 15% to 19% seen once, with about 1.9% in the top ten. Germline V gene sequence: CDR1 GTSNPN, CDR2 SVGIG (reference sequence). V shed 2 bases and J shed 6 bases, with 7 bases lying between them. The CDR3 has 11 residues. Sequenced sample: PBMCs. The chain employs TRBV30 and TRBJ1-1; TRBD1 is a possible D gene (5 bases). The receptor was isolated from a woman between 18 and 29 years old in good health and CMV-seronegative. The CDR3 nucleotides read TGTGCCTGGAGTCGGGGGGCTGAAGCTTTCTTT. Translated, it gives CAWSRGAEAFF.